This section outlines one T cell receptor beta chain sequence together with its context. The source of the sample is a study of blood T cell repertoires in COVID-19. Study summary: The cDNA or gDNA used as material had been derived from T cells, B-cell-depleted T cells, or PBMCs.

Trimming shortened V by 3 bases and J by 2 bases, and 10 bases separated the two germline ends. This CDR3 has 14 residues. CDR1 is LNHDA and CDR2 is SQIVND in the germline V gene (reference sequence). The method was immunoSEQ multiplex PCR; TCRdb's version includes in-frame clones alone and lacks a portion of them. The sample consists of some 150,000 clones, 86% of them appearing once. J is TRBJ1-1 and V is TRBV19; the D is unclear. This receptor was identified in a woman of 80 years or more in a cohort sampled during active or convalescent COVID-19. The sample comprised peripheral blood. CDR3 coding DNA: TGTGCCAGTAGTATGGAACAGCTAAACACTGAAGCTTTCTTT. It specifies CASSMEQLNTEAFF.